Presented here are 8 T cell receptor beta chains from one specimen sequenced in a study of shared clonotypes between healthy human individuals. Measured with immunoSEQ multiplex PCR; TCRdb has only the in-frame clones, and not every one. The data show 600,000 to 750,000 clones, over 60% seen once. Specimen: memory CD4+ T cells sorted from blood. As to subset: CD45RA-negative fraction. Receptors were obtained from a woman aged 25 to 45 in good health.

This clone was recorded a few times. The V gene is TRBV18, the J gene TRBJ1-1, with 9 bases that match TRBD1. CDR1 is KGHSH, CDR2 LQKENI, per germline. This CDR3 spans 16 amino acids. Trimming removed 4 bases from V and 4 bases from J; junction bases left unmatched: 10. CDR3 region: CASSQGQGGLGTEAFF. In nucleotides, the CDR3 is TGTGCCAGCTCACAGGGACAGGGTGGACTGGGCACTGAAGCTTTCTTT.

A note on this clone: Other DNA sequences in this specimen translate into the identical CDR3. The chain combines TRBV30 with TRBJ1-1; no definite D call. The CDR3 extends over 13 amino acids. Trimming cost V 0 bases and J 1 base, with 6 bases left between them. CDR1 is GTSNPN, CDR2 SVGIG, per germline (reference sequence). Here the CDR3 reads CAWSVRANTEAFF. The DNA for the CDR3 is TGTGCCTGGAGTGTGAGGGCGAACACTGAAGCTTTCTTT.

The rearrangement joins TRBV6-5 to TRBJ2-7, with D possibly being TRBD1 (6 bases). V lost 2 bases and J lost 2, with 10 bases in between. This CDR3 is built from 14 residues. Germline CDR1 MNHEY, CDR2 SVGAGI. The CDR3 region is CASSYLGQPYEQYF. In DNA form, the CDR3 reads TGTGCCAGCAGTTACCTTGGACAGCCCTACGAGCAGTACTTC.

In the case of this clone: A much larger clone differs by one base, so this may be a read error. The J gene is TRBJ2-7, the V gene TRBV6-1; D is undetermined. CDR1 is MNHNS and CDR2 is SASEGT in the germline V gene. The CDR3 length is 11 residues. Trimming left V 1 base short and J 6 bases short, with 4 bases between. CDR3 bases: TGTGCCAGCAGTGAAGGGTTCGAGCAGTACTTC. Translation: CASSEGFEQYF.

V gene TRBV5-1 combines with J gene TRBJ2-5; D perhaps matches TRBD1 (6 bases). Per the germline V gene, CDR1 is SGHRS and CDR2 is YFSETQ. V was shortened by 4 bases and J by 2 bases, with 18 bases between the two germline ends. The CDR3 length is 16 residues. The CDR3 nucleotides read TGCGCCAGCAGCATTGGGGGCAGGGGTACTCAAGAGACCCAGTACTTC. Protein: CASSIGGRGTQETQYF.

The rearrangement uses TRBV18 and TRBJ2-7; no clear D gene. Between the trimmed V and J ends, which lost 4 bases and 3 bases, there was a span of 13 bases. Germline V CDR1 and CDR2: KGHSH, LQKENI. The CDR3 contains 14 residues. The DNA of the CDR3 is TGTGCCAGCTCACAATCGGGCAGCAACTACGAGCAGTACTTC. Encoded protein: CASSQSGSNYEQYF.

The rearrangement uses TRBV19 and TRBJ2-2, with 7 positions matching TRBD2. V was pared by 6 bases and J by 5 bases, with 6 bases of the junction left unmatched. The germline V gene has CDR1 LNHDA and CDR2 SQIVND (reference sequence). This CDR3 region has 14 residues. CDR3 in DNA: TGTGCCAGTAGCTCGGGGGGTGGTACCGGGGAGCTGTTTTTT. This gives the protein CASSSGGGTGELFF.

V gene TRBV5-6 combines with J gene TRBJ2-1, with 8 bases lining up with TRBD1. Unmatched junction bases numbered 8, after V lost 2 bases and J lost 1 base. The CDR3 runs 17 residues. The germline gives CDR1 SGHDT, CDR2 YYEEEE. The CDR3 region is CASSLSDRERSYNEQFF. DNA of the CDR3: TGTGCCAGCAGCTTATCGGACAGGGAGAGGTCCTACAATGAGCAGTTCTTC.